What follows describes a single T cell receptor beta chain. The CDR3 is 16 amino acids. The ends lost 6 bases at V and 6 bases at J; junction bases unmatched: 10. Germline CDR1 reads MNHNY; CDR2 reads SVGAGI (reference sequence). This entry belongs to a study of T cell changes during pregnancy in multiple sclerosis. Here immunoSEQ multiplex PCR was the method, and the copy in TCRdb shows in-frame clones only, minus some. Of approximately 49,000 clones listed, approximately 88% were seen once; the top ten hold around 1.2%. This TCR came from a female donor with multiple sclerosis, enrolled in a pregnancy study. The specimen was CD4+ T cells from peripheral blood mononuclear cells, collected in the second trimester of pregnancy. This chain joins TRBV6-6 and TRBJ2-1, with 11 nucleotides matching TRBD2. CDR3: CASSGGSGRVFNEQFF. The CDR3 DNA sequence: TGTGCCAGCAGCGGAGGTAGCGGGAGGGTATTCAATGAGCAGTTCTTC.